One sample yielded the 8 T cell receptor beta chains listed below, sequenced in a study of blood T cell repertoires in COVID-19. Only in-frame clones appear in the TCRdb table, and some are missing; sequencing was by immunoSEQ multiplex PCR. The sample records 10,000 or so clones, around 70% being singletons. Material: peripheral blood. These receptors all come from a man aged 55 to 70 with COVID-19, enrolled during active disease.

This chain links TRBV2 with TRBJ2-4; D gene unclear. Trimming pared 3 bases from V and 3 bases from J, leaving 6 bases between. Looked up from germline, CDR1 is SNHLY and CDR2 is FYNNEI. The CDR3 is made up of 13 amino acids. The CDR3 sequence: CASSEADKNIQYF. The CDR3 DNA follows: TGTGCCAGCAGTGAGGCTGACAAAAACATTCAGTACTTC. The complete variable domain, with remaining parts taken from reference TRBV2 and TRBJ2-4, reads EPEVTQTPSHQVTQMGQEVILRCVPISNHLYFYWYRQILGQKVEFLVSFYNNEISEKSEIFDDQFSVERPDGSNFTLKIRSTKLEDSAMYFCASSEADKNIQYFGAGTRLSVL.

This clone was recorded once. The chain uses TRBV5-4 and TRBJ2-5, with D uncertain. The V and J ends lost 4 bases and 2 bases respectively, with 9 bases between them. Germline V gene data show CDR1 as SGHNT and CDR2 as YYREEE (reference sequence). CDR3 length equals 13 residues. Here the CDR3 reads CASSATSQETQYF. Here the CDR3 DNA reads TGTGCCAGCAGCGCGACTTCTCAAGAGACCCAGTACTTC.

The chain combines TRBV6-5 with TRBJ2-1; the match to TRBD2 covers 9 bases. Germline trimming cut 1 base from V and 8 bases from J; bases unmatched to any gene: 6. CDR1 and CDR2 (germline): MNHEY, SVGAGI. The CDR3 spans 15 residues. CDR3 DNA sequence: TGTGCCAGCAGTTACTGGCGGGGGGGCCTAGATGAGCAGTTCTTC. Translating gives CASSYWRGGLDEQFF.

CDR3 nucleotides: TGTGCCAGCAGCTTAACCGGGACACCCTCCTACAATGAGCAGTTCTTC. Translation gives CASSLTGTPSYNEQFF. The chain combines TRBV7-3 with TRBJ2-1, with D possibly matching TRBD1 (6 bases). The CDR3 is 16 amino acids. Deletions cut 0 bases from V and 0 bases from J, with 9 bases between. From germline, CDR1 is SGHTA and CDR2 FQGTGA.

This chain joins TRBV7-9 and TRBJ1-3; the D is unclear. Germline CDR1 and CDR2: SEHNR and FQNEAQ (reference sequence). V dropped 5 bases and J dropped 3 bases, with 8 bases sitting between them. The CDR3 extends over 13 amino acids. The CDR3 spells CASSPHSGNTIYF. The CDR3 coding sequence is TGTGCCAGCAGCCCGCACAGTGGAAACACCATATATTTT.

This chain links TRBV27 with TRBJ2-3; 7 bases align to TRBD2. Germline-derived CDR1 and CDR2 are MNHEY and SMNVEV (reference sequence). Losses at the gene ends were 3 bases for V and 5 bases for J; bases not matched to a gene: 8. The CDR3 runs 15 residues. In DNA, the CDR3 is TGTGCCAGCAGTTTTCTGACGGGGGGAGGAGATACGCAGTATTTT. Amino acid sequence: CASSFLTGGGDTQYF.

This chain's CDR3 is CASSPGTGNSPLHF. The CDR3 DNA reads TGTGCCAGCAGCCCCGGGACAGGGAACTCACCCCTCCACTTT. The chain joins TRBV6-6 to TRBJ1-6; TRBD1 matches at 9 bases. The CDR3 sequence is 14 residues long. Germline CDR1 and CDR2: MNHNY and SVGAGI (reference sequence). V trimming: 6 bases; J trimming: 10 bases; junction bases outside the gene matches: 7.

The genes are TRBV15 and TRBJ2-5; possibly TRBD2 for D (6 bases). The CDR3 spans 16 residues. The V end lost 3 bases, the J end lost 9 bases, and 23 bases lay between the germline ends. The germline CDR1 and CDR2 sequences are LNHNV and YYDKDF (reference sequence). CDR3: CATSRAGTGYDRAQYF. CDR3 sequence (DNA): TGTGCCACCAGCAGGGCGGGGACTGGCTATGATAGGGCCCAGTACTTC.